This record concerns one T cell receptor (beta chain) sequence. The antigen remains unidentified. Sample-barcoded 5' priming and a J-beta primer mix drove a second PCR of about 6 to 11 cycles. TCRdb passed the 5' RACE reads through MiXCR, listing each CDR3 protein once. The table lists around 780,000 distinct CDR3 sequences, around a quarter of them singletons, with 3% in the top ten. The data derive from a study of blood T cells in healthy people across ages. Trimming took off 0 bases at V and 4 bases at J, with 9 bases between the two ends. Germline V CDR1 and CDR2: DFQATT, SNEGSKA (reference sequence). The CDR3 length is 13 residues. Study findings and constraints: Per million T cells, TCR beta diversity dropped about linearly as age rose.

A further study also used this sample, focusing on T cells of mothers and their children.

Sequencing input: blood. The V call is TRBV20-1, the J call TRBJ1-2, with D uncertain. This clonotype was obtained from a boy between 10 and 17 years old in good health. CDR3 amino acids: CSARDEHSYGYTF. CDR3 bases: TGCAGTGCTAGAGATGAACACAGCTATGGCTACACCTTC.